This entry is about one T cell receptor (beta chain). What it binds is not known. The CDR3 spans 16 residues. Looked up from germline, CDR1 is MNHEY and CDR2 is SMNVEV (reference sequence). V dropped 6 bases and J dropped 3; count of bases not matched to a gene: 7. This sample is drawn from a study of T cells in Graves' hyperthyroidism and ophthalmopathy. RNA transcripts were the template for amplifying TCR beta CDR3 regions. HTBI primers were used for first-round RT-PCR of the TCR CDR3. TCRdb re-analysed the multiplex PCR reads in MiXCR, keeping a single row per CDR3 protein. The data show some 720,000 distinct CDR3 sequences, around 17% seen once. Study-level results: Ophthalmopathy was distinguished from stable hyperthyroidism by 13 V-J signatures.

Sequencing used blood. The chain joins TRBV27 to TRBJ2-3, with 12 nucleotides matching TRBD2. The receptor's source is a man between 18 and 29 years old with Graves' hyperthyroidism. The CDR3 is CASRYSGLAGTDTQYF. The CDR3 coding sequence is TGTGCCAGCAGATACTCTGGACTAGCGGGGACAGATACGCAGTATTTT.